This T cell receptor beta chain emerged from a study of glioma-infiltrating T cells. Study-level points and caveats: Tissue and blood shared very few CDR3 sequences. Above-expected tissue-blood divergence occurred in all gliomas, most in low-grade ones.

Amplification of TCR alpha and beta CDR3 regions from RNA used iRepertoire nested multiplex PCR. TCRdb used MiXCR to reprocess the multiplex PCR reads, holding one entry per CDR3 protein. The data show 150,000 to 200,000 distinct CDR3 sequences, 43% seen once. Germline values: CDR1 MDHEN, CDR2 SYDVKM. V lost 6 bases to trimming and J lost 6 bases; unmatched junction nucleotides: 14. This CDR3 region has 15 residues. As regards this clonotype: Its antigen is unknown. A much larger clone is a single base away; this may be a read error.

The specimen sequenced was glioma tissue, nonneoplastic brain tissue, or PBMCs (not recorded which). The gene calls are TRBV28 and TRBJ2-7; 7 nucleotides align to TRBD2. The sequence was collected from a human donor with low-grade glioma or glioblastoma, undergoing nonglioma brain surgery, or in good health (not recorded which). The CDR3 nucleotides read TGTGCCAGCAGATCATTAGCGGGTTTGGTCGTCGAGCAGTACTTC. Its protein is CASRSLAGLVVEQYF.